This entry is about one TCR beta chain. The antigen remains unidentified. The entry originates in a study of CD8+ T cells in alopecia areata. Sample treatment: oral pan-JAK inhibitor, 5-10 mg twice daily. Individuals with alopecia areata gave both lesional scalp punch biopsies and peripheral blood for collection. This CDR3 is 15 amino acids long. The germline CDR1 and CDR2 sequences are SQVTM and ANQGSEA. V shed 7 bases and J 3 bases; nucleotides not matched to a gene: 10. Findings and limits, study-wide: In scalp and blood during tofacitinib, many expanded lesional clones persisted.

Sequencing relied on a cDNA template that was reverse transcribed from extracted RNA. Assay: immunoSEQ multiplex PCR; the TCRdb copy retains only in-frame clones and omits some. The sample comprises about 210,000 clones, approximately 72% of which are singletons, and more than 1% rests with the top ten. This specimen was CD4+ T cells sorted from blood, taken around week 42, from a patient treated with tofacitinib. The gene calls are TRBV29-1 and TRBJ2-2; TRBD1 matches at 8 bases. This TCR was recovered from a human donor with alopecia areata. The CDR3 here is CSGGSGGGDTGELFF. DNA for the CDR3: TGCAGCGGGGGCTCAGGGGGCGGTGACACCGGGGAGCTGTTTTTT.